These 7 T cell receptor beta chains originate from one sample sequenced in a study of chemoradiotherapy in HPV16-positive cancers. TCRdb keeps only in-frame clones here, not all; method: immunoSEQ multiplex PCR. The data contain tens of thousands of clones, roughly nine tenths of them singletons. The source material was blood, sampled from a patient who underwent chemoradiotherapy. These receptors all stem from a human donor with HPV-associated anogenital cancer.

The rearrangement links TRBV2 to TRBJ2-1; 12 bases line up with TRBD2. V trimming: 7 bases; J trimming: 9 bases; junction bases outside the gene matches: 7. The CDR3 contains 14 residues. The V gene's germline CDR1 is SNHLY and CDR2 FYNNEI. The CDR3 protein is CASMGTSGLGEQFF. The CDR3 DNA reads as TGTGCCAGCATGGGGACTAGCGGGCTGGGTGAGCAGTTCTTC.

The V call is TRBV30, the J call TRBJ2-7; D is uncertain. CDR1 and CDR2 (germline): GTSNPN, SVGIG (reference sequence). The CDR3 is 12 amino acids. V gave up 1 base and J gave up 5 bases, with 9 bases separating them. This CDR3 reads CAWSGARDEQYF. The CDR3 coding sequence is TGTGCCTGGAGTGGAGCGCGAGACGAGCAGTACTTC.

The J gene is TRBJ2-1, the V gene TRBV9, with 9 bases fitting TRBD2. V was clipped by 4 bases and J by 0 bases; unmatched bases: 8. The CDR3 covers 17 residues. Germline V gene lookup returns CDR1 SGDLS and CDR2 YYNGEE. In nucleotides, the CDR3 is TGTGCCAGCAGCACAACGGGACTAGCCAGCTCCTACAATGAGCAGTTCTTC. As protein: CASSTTGLASSYNEQFF.

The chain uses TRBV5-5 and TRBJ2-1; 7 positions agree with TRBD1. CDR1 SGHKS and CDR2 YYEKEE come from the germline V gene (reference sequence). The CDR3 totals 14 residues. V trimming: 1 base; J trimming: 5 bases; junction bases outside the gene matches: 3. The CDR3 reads CASSLKGADNEQFF. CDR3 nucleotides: TGTGCCAGCAGCTTGAAGGGGGCGGACAATGAGCAGTTCTTC.

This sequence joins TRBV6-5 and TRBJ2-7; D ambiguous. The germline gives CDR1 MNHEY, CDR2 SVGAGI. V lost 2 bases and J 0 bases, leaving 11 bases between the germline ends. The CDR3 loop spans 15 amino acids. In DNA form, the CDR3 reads TGTGCCAGCAGTTACCGGCAGGATCTCTCCTACGAGCAGTACTTC. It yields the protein CASSYRQDLSYEQYF.

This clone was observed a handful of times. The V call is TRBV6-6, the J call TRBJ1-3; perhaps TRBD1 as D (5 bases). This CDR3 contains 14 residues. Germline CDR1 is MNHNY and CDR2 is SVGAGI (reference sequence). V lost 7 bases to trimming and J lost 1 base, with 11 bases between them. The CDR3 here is CASNPGGSGNTIYF. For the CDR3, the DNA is TGTGCCAGCAATCCCGGGGGGTCTGGAAACACCATATATTTT.

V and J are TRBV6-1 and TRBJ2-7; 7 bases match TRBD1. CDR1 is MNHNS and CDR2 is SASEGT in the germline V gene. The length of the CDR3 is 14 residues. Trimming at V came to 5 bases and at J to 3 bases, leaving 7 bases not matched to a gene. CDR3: CASSSLRTGYEQYF. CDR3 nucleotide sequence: TGTGCCAGCAGTTCCCTCCGGACAGGCTACGAGCAGTACTTC.